This entry describes one T cell receptor (beta chain). Its antigen is unknown. The sample comes from a study of beta chain features in type 1 diabetes. As for the study in general: Healthy donors, compared against patients, showed similar age, gender and cell yields. Study conclusions and caveats: A greater similarity of naive, central memory and Treg TCRB repertoires was seen among patients than among healthy donors. Cells that show high TCR expression could be over-represented by cDNA sequencing. Any HLA-type effect on TCRB rearrangement remained unresolved here.

Sequenced material consisted of expressed TCRB transcripts (all of the isolated RNA was reverse transcribed). Clones were read by immunoSEQ multiplex PCR, and TCRdb kept only the in-frame ones, dropping some. The table includes hundreds of thousands of clones, 30% detected once. The sample taken for sequencing was naive CD4+ T cells from blood. The TCR sequence derives from a man aged 18 to 30 in good health.

CDR3 DNA sequence: TGTGCCAGCAGCAGGACAGATAACTATGGCTACACCTTC. Translated, it gives CASSRTDNYGYTF. The chain recombines TRBV7-9 with TRBJ1-2, with D maybe TRBD1 (6 bases). The V end was cut by 5 bases, the J end by 1 base, with 8 bases between. CDR1 and CDR2 (germline): SEHNR, FQNEAQ (reference sequence). The CDR3 is 13 residues long.